This T cell receptor beta chain was sequenced during a study of STAT5B mutations in CD4+ large granular lymphocyte leukemia. About the study: Healthy donors showed HLA-associated enrichment of the CDR3 'QG' motif.

V was cut by 2 bases and J by 1 base, with 8 bases left in between. This CDR3 spans 14 amino acids. In germline, CDR1 is WSHSY, CDR2 SAAADI. Original methodology: Lowest detectable productive clonotype frequency was 2.59 x 10-5. Using immunoSEQ multiplex PCR, the repertoire was profiled, and TCRdb retains in-frame clones only, with some absent. V and J calls and clone size come straight from that table; D and trimming were deduced from the DNA. The data show tens of thousands of clones, with approximately 84% seen just once and 0.3% to 0.35% held by the top ten. Study observations and caveats: About 25% of private leukemic clonotypes occurred rarely in other patients' non-leukemic repertoires. 8/27 top patient clones versus 2/35 control clones were TRBV06-family.

Comments on this clone: Its antigen is as yet unknown.

Sequencing used CD4+ T cells from blood buffy coats. The TCR was taken from a human donor in good health. The rearrangement uses TRBV10-2 and TRBJ1-1; D gene uncertain. The CDR3 nucleotides are TGCGCCAGCAGTGAGGTCAGGTCGAACACTGAAGCTTTCTTT. Translated, it gives CASSEVRSNTEAFF.